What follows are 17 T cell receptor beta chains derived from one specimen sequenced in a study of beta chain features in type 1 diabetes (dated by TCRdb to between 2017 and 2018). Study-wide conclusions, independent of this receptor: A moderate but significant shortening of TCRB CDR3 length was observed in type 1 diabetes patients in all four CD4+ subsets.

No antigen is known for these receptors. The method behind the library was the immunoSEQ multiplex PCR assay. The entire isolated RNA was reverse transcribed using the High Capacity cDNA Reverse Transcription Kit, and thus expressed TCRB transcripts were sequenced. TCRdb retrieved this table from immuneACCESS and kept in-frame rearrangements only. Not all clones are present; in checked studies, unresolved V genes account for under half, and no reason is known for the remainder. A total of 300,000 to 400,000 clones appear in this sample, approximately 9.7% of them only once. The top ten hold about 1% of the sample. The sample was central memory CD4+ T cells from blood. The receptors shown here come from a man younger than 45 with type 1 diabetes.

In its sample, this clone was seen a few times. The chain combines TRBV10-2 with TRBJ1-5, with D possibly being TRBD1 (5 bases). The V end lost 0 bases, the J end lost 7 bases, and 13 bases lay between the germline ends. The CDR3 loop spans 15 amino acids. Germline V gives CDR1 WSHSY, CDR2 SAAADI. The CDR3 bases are TGCGCCAGCAGTGAGTCGGGGGATGGTGGACAGCCCCAGCATTTT. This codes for CASSESGDGGQPQHF.

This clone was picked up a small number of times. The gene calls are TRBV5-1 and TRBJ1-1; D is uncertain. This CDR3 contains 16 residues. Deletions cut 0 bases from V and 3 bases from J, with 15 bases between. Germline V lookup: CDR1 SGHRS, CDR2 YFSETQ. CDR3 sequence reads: CASSLAVGSGDTEAFF. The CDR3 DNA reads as TGCGCCAGCAGCTTGGCCGTGGGAAGCGGGGACACTGAAGCTTTCTTT.

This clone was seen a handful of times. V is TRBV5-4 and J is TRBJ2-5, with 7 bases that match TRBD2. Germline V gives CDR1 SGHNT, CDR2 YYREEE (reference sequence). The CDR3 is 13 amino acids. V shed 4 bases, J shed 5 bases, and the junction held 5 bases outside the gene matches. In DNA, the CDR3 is TGTGCCAGCAGCATAGGGCGGGGGGAGACCCAGTACTTC. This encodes CASSIGRGETQYF.

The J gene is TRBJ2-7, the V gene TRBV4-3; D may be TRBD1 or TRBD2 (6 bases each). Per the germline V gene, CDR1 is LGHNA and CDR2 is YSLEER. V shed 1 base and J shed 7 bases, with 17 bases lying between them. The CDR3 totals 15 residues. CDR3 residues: CASSQVGQGRREQYF. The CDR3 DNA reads TGCGCCAGCAGCCAAGTGGGCCAGGGGAGGAGGGAGCAGTACTTC.

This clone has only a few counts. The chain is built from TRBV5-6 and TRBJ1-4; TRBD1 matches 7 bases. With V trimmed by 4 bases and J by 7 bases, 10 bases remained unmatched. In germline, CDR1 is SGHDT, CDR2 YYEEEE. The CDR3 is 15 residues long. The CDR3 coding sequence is TGTGCCAGCAGCACCCCGGGACAGTGGGGTGAAAAACTGTTTTTT. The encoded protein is CASSTPGQWGEKLFF.

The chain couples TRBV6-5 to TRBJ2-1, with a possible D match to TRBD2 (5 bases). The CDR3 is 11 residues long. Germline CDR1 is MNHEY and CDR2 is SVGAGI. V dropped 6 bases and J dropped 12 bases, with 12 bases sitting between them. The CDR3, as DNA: TGTGCCAGCAGCTTACTAGGGATGCAGTTCTTC. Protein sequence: CASSLLGMQFF.

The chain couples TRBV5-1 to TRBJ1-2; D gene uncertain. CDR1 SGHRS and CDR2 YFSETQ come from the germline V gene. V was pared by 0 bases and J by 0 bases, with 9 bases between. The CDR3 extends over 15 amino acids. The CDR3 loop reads CASSLGEATNYGYTF. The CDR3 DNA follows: TGCGCCAGCAGCTTGGGGGAGGCGACTAACTATGGCTACACCTTC.

CDR3 sequence: CAISIEGQGAYGYTF. As DNA, the CDR3 is TGTGCCATCAGTATAGAGGGACAGGGGGCTTATGGCTACACCTTC. V is TRBV10-3 and J is TRBJ1-2; 12 positions agree with TRBD1. CDR3 length equals 15 residues. Germline V CDR1 and CDR2: ENHRY, SYGVKD. V lost 5 bases and J lost 5; bases outside the gene matches: 6.

The CDR3 sequence is CASRRQGPNEQFF. CDR3 in DNA: TGTGCCAGCAGAAGGCAGGGGCCAAATGAGCAGTTCTTC. The chain couples TRBV27 to TRBJ2-1; maybe TRBD1 (6 bases). Per the germline V gene, CDR1 is MNHEY and CDR2 is SMNVEV (reference sequence). The V and J ends lost 6 bases and 7 bases respectively, with 13 bases between them. This CDR3 comprises 13 residues.

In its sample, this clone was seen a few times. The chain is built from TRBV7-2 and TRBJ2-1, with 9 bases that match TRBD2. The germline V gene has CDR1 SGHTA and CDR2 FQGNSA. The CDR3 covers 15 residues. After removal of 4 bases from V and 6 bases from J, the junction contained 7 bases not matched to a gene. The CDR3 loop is CASSWTVRGGNEQFF. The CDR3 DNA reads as TGTGCCAGCAGCTGGACGGTGCGGGGGGGCAATGAGCAGTTCTTC.

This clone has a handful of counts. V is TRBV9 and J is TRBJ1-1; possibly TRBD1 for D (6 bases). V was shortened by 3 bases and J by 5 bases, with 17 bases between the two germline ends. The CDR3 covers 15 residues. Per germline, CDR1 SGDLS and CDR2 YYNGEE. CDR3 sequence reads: CASSAGGQGTTEAFF. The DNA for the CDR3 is TGTGCCAGCAGCGCCGGAGGGCAGGGGACGACTGAAGCTTTCTTT.

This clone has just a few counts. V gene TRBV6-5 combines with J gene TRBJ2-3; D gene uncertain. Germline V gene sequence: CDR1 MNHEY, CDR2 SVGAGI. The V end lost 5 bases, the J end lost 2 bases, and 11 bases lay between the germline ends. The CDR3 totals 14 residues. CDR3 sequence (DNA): TGTGCCAGCAGTAGAAGCGATTTCACAGATACGCAGTATTTT. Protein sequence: CASSRSDFTDTQYF.

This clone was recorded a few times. This CDR3 is CASSLKGPPYGYTF. CDR3 sequence (DNA): TGTGCCAGCAGTCTGAAGGGGCCACCCTATGGCTACACCTTC. This chain joins TRBV5-6 and TRBJ1-2; possible D gene TRBD1, 5 bases. Germline loops: CDR1 SGHDT, CDR2 YYEEEE. Between the trimmed V and J ends, which lost 5 bases and 4 bases, there was a span of 15 bases. The length of the CDR3 is 14 residues.

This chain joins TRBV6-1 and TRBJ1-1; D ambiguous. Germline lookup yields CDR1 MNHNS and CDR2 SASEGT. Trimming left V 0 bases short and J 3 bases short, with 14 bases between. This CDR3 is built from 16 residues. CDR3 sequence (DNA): TGTGCCAGCAGTGAAGCGTATGAGGGAGGGTACACTGAAGCTTTCTTT. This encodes CASSEAYEGGYTEAFF.

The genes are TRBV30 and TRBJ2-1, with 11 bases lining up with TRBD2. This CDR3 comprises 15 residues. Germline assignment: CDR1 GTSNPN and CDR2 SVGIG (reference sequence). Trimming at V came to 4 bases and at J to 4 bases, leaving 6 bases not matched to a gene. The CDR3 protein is CAWTLGTSGYNEQFF. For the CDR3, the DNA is TGTGCCTGGACATTGGGGACTAGCGGTTACAATGAGCAGTTCTTC. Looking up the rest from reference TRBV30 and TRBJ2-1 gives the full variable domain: SQTIHQWPATLVQPVGSPLSLECTVEGTSNPNLYWYRQAAGRGLQLLFYSVGIGQISSEVPQNLSASRPQDRQFILSSKKLLLSDSGFYLCAWTLGTSGYNEQFFGPGTRLTVL.

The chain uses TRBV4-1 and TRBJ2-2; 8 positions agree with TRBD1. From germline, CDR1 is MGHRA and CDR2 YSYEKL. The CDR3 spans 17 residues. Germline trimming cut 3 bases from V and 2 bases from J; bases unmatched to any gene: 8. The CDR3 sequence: CASSQWGDRGNTGELFF. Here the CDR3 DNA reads TGCGCCAGCAGCCAGTGGGGAGACAGGGGAAACACCGGGGAGCTGTTTTTT.

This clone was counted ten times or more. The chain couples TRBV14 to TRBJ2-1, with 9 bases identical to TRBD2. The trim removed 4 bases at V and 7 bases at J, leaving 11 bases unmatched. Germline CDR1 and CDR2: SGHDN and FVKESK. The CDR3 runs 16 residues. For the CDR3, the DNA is TGTGCCAGCAGCCCTCTGGCTAGCGGGAATCGGAATGAGCAGTTCTTC. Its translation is CASSPLASGNRNEQFF.